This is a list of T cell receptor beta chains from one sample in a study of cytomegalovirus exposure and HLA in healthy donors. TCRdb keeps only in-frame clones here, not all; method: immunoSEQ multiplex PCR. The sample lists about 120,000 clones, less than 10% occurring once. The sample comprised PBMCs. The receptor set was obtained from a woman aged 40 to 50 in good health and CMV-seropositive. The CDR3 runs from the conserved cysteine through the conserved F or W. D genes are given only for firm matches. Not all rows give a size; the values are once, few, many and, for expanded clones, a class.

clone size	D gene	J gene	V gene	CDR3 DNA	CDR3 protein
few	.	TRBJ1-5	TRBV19	TGTGCCAGTAGTCCAGGTAGTTACCCAAATCAGCCCCAGCATTTT	CASSPGSYPNQPQHF
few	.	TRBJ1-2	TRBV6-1	TGTGCCAGCAGTGTGCAGGGGTTGGAGGGCTACACCTTC	CASSVQGLEGYTF
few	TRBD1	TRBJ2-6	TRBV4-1	TGCGCCAGCAGCCACCCGACAGGGCCCTCTACCTCTGGGGCCAACGTCCTGACTTTC	CASSHPTGPSTSGANVLTF
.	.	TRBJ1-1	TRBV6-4	TGTGCCAGCAGGCCAGGGGCCAGGGGTGACACTGAAGCTTTCTTT	CASRPGARGDTEAFF
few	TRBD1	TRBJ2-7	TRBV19	TGTGCCAGTAGCCAGGGACAGGGAAGATACGAGCAGTACTTC	CASSQGQGRYEQYF
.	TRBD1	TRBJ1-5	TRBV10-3	TGTGCCATCAGTGAGTCGACAGGGGTCAATCAGCCCCAGCATTTT	CAISESTGVNQPQHF
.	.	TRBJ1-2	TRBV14	TGTGCCAGCAGCCTCAGGGGCTCCTATGGCTACACCTTC	CASSLRGSYGYTF
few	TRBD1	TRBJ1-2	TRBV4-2	TGTGCCAGCAGCCAGGACCGGACAGGGGGAACTTATGGCTACACCTTC	CASSQDRTGGTYGYTF
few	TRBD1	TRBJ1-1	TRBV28	TGTGCCAGCAGCGACCCTCGGACAGGGGGAGGCACTGAAGCTTTCTTT	CASSDPRTGGGTEAFF
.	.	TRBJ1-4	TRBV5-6	TGTGCCAGCAACGTGGACAGATCAACTAATGAAAAACTGCTTTTT	CASNVDRSTNEKLLF
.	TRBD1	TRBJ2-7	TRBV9	TGTGCCAGCAGCGTAGCTACTGACAGGGGAGAGCAGTACTTC	CASSVATDRGEQYF
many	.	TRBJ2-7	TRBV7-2	TGTGCCAGCAGCCCGTCTGCGGGACCCTACGAGCAGTACTTC	CASSPSAGPYEQYF
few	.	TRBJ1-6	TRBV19	TGTGCCAGTAGGTTTAGGGGCCGGCGTGATAATTCACCCCTCCACTTT	CASRFRGRRDNSPLHF
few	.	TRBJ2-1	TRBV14	TGTGCCAGCAGCCAAGATCCCGGGGGCAATGAGCAGTTCTTC	CASSQDPGGNEQFF
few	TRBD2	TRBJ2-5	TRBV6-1	TGTGCCAGCAGTGAAGTTAGCGGGGGAGAGACCCAGTACTTC	CASSEVSGGETQYF
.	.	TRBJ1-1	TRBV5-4	TGTGCCAGCAGCCCCCAAATCCGGGGAGTGAACACTGAAGCTTTCTTT	CASSPQIRGVNTEAFF
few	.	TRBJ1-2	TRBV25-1	TGTGCCAGCAGTTTACAGGGCAACTATGGCTACACCTTC	CASSLQGNYGYTF
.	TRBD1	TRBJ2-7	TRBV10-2	TGCGCCAGCAGTCCACAGGGGATTAGTGCCTACGAGCAGTACTTC	CASSPQGISAYEQYF
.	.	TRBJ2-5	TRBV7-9	TGTGCCAGCAGCCAAGGTAGCGCCGCTGCGACCCAGTACTTC	CASSQGSAAATQYF
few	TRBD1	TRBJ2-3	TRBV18	TGTGCCAGCTCACCCCCCGGGACAGGGGGCGGAAGCTCTAGCACAGATACGCAGTATTTT	CASSPPGTGGGSSSTDTQYF
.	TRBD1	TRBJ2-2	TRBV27	TGTGCCAGCAGTCTCCTAGGGGGCAGGTCCGGGGAGCTGTTTTTT	CASSLLGGRSGELFF
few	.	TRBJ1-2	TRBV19	TGTGCCAGTAGTATACCGGGACAAGCTAACTATGGCTACACCTTC	CASSIPGQANYGYTF
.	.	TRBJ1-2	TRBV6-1	TGTGCCAGCAGCGCAAACCAGGTGGGCTATGGCTACACCTTC	CASSANQVGYGYTF
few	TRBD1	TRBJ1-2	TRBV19	TGTGCCAGTAGGCCTAGGACAGGGAATCCAGGAGAGTCTGGCTACACCTTC	CASRPRTGNPGESGYTF
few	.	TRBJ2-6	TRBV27	TGTGCCAGCAGTACTCCGGGGTGGGGGAGGTCTGGGGCCAACGTCCTGACTTTC	CASSTPGWGRSGANVLTF
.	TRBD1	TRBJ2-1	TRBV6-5	TGTGCCAGCAGTTATGCCGGGACAGGGGGCGATGAGCAGTTCTTC	CASSYAGTGGDEQFF
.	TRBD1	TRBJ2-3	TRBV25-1	TGTGCCAGCAGTGCCTTAGGACAGGAGCCCACAGATACGCAGTATTTT	CASSALGQEPTDTQYF
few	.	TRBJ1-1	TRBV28	TGTGCCAGCATGACTATTAGGGGGAGGGGAAACACTGAAGCTTTCTTT	CASMTIRGRGNTEAFF
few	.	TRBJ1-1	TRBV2	TGTGCCAGCAGTGAAGGTCAGGGTAATGCTGAAGCTTTCTTT	CASSEGQGNAEAFF
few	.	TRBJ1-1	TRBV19	TGTGCCAGTTCCACCCAGGGGAACACTGAAGCTTTCTTT	CASSTQGNTEAFF
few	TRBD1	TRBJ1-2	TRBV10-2	TGCGCCAGCAATGTAGAAGCCAACAGGGGGCGGGCATTCTATGGCTACACCTTC	CASNVEANRGRAFYGYTF
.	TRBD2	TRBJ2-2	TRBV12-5	TGTGCTAGTGGTTTATCGGCGGGGGGCTTCGGGGAGCTGTTTTTT	CASGLSAGGFGELFF
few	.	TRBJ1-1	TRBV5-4	TGTGCCAGCAGCTTCGGATTTGCAGGGATCACTGAAGCTTTCTTT	CASSFGFAGITEAFF
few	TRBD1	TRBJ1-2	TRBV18	TGTGCCAGCTCACCCTCCATCAGGGGGAACTATGGCTACACCTTC	CASSPSIRGNYGYTF
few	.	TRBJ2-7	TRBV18	TGTGCCAGCTCACCAGCAGGCTACGAGCAGTACTTC	CASSPAGYEQYF
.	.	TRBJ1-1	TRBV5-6	TGTGCCAGCAGCACAACCCCCCGTGACACTGAAGCTTTCTTT	CASSTTPRDTEAFF